Below are 28 T cell receptor beta chains sequenced from a single sample in a study of cytomegalovirus exposure and HLA in healthy donors. Vbeta (60) and Jbeta (13) primers were used in the PCR. Profiled with immunoSEQ multiplex PCR; TCRdb holds only in-frame clones, not every one. The table lists about 150,000 clones, roughly 82% of them singletons, with around 7% in the top ten. Sequenced material: PBMCs. The receptors were sampled from a woman aged 45 to 65 in good health and CMV-seropositive.

V and J are TRBV30 and TRBJ2-3, with a possible D match to TRBD2 (7 bases). V lost 0 bases and J 3 bases, leaving 22 bases between the germline ends. The CDR3 has 18 residues. The germline V gene has CDR1 GTSNPN and CDR2 SVGIG (reference sequence). In DNA form, the CDR3 reads TGTGCCTGGAGTGTACGTCGGGGGGCAAGGAGGATAACAGATACGCAGTATTTT. It translates to CAWSVRRGARRITDTQYF.

The V gene is TRBV29-1, the J gene TRBJ2-2; D gene unclear. Germline CDR1 and CDR2: SQVTM and ANQGSEA. This CDR3 has 11 amino acids. Trimming cost V 6 bases and J 6 bases, with 8 bases left between them. The chain's CDR3 is CSVLLPGELFF. CDR3 coding DNA: TGCAGCGTCCTTCTTCCCGGGGAGCTGTTTTTT.

V usage is TRBV5-8 and J usage is TRBJ1-5; TRBD1 matches at 11 bases. Trimming at V came to 4 bases and at J to 6 bases, leaving 6 bases not matched to a gene. Germline V CDR1 and CDR2: SGHTS, YDEGEE. CDR3 length equals 15 residues. This CDR3 reads CASSEGQGGGQPQHF. CDR3 nucleotide sequence: TGTGCCAGCAGCGAGGGACAGGGGGGGGGTCAGCCCCAGCATTTT.

This clone turned up a few times. V gene TRBV7-8 combines with J gene TRBJ2-3; 12 bases map to TRBD1. V lost 5 bases, J lost 5 bases, and 8 bases stayed unmatched. The CDR3 extends over 16 amino acids. Germline CDR1 SGHVS, CDR2 FQNEAQ. The CDR3 nucleotides are TGTGCCAGCAGCAACACCGGGACAGGGGGCCAAGATACGCAGTATTTT. Encoded protein: CASSNTGTGGQDTQYF.

The chain combines TRBV12-2 with TRBJ1-5; TRBD1 is taken as the D call from the table, unchecked against the DNA. TRBV12-2 represents a pseudogene. The length of the CDR3 is 15 residues. CDR3 region: CASRFDRGLDQPQHF. Written as DNA, the CDR3 is TGTGCAAGTCGCTTCGACAGGGGGCTGGATCAGCCCCAGCATTTT.

The chain is built from TRBV14 and TRBJ1-6; D is undetermined. This CDR3 has 15 residues. The V gene lost 0 bases and the J gene lost 9 bases, with 12 bases spanning the gap. Per germline, CDR1 SGHDN and CDR2 FVKESK. The CDR3 DNA reads TGTGCCAGCAGCCAAGATCTCGCGCGAGCTTCACCCCTCCACTTT. Translated: CASSQDLARASPLHF.

The chain is built from TRBV15 and TRBJ1-4; 7 nucleotides line up with TRBD1. The J segment lost 5 bases and the V segment lost 8 bases, leaving 8 bases of the junction unmatched. The CDR3 has 14 amino acids. The germline V gene has CDR1 LNHNV and CDR2 YYDKDF (reference sequence). CDR3 loop: CATGIGGRNEKLFF. The CDR3 DNA is TGTGCCACCGGGATAGGGGGCAGGAATGAAAAACTGTTTTTT.

The rearrangement joins TRBV6-1 to TRBJ1-2; 7 nucleotides line up with TRBD1. Germline V CDR1 and CDR2: MNHNS, SASEGT. With 1 base clipped from V and 4 bases from J, the junction kept 3 bases outside the gene matches. This CDR3 is built from 14 residues. The CDR3 DNA is TGTGCCAGCAGTGAAGGGGCAGGGGGCTATGGCTACACCTTC. This codes for CASSEGAGGYGYTF.

The table lists this clone with a count of one. The junction and the germline gene differ at one end; a read error may be behind it. The chain has TRBV27 and TRBJ1-4, with TRBD1 identical over 9 bases. This CDR3 is 14 amino acids long. Germline loops: CDR1 MNHEY, CDR2 SMNVEV (reference sequence). The CDR3 DNA is TGTGCTAGCAGCCCGGGACAGGGTAATGAAAAACTGTTTTTT. Translating gives CASSPGQGNEKLFF.

The CDR3 protein is CASTKRGNSYEQYF. CDR3 DNA sequence: TGTGCCAGCACCAAGCGGGGGAACTCCTACGAGCAGTACTTC. J is TRBJ2-7 and V is TRBV11-2; 8 bases map to TRBD2. CDR1 SGHAT and CDR2 FQNNGV come from the germline V gene. The CDR3 is 14 residues long. J gave up 0 bases and V 7 bases, and 5 bases lay outside the gene matches.

The V gene is TRBV5-1, the J gene TRBJ2-2, with a possible D match to TRBD2 (6 bases). Germline assignment: CDR1 SGHRS and CDR2 YFSETQ. Trimming left V 0 bases short and J 8 bases short, with 11 bases between. This CDR3 spans 14 amino acids. CDR3 loop: CASSLAPGEGELFF. CDR3 nucleotide sequence: TGCGCCAGCAGCTTGGCCCCGGGGGAGGGGGAGCTGTTTTTT.

J is TRBJ2-7 and V is TRBV18, with 9 bases that match TRBD1. This CDR3 comprises 16 residues. CDR1 and CDR2 from the germline V gene are KGHSH and LQKENI. V was clipped by 2 bases and J by 3 bases; unmatched bases: 8. The CDR3: CASSPGPGTGIYEQYF. The CDR3 DNA is TGTGCCAGCTCACCAGGCCCCGGGACAGGGATCTACGAGCAGTACTTC. Filled out from reference TRBV18 and TRBJ2-7, the complete variable domain reads NAGVMQNPRHLVRRRGQEARLRCSPMKGHSHVYWYRQLPEEGLKFMVYLQKENIIDESGMPKERFSAEFPKEGPSILRIQQVVRGDSAAYFCASSPGPGTGIYEQYFGPGTRLTVT.

This chain uses TRBV5-6 with TRBJ2-7; 7 bases are shared with TRBD2. With V trimmed by 1 base and J by 5 bases, 3 bases remained unmatched. CDR3 length equals 13 residues. In germline, CDR1 is SGHDT, CDR2 YYEEEE. The CDR3 here is CASSLFGGDEQYF. In nucleotides, the CDR3 is TGTGCCAGCAGCTTGTTTGGGGGGGACGAGCAGTACTTC.

In DNA form, the CDR3 reads TGTGCCAGCAGCGCCACGCGGGGGGCGGGGGGGCTCCCCGGGGAGCTGTTTTTT. The encoded protein is CASSATRGAGGLPGELFF. The rearrangement links TRBV9 to TRBJ2-2; TRBD2 matches at 9 bases. CDR3 length: 18 amino acids. V lost 3 bases to trimming and J lost 6 bases; unmatched junction nucleotides: 15. Germline V lookup: CDR1 SGDLS, CDR2 YYNGEE. Using reference TRBV9 and TRBJ2-2 for the parts outside the CDR3, the full variable domain is DSGVTQTPKHLITATGQRVTLRCSPRSGDLSVYWYQQSLDQGLQFLIQYYNGEERAKGNILERFSAQQFPDLHSELNLSSLELGDSALYFCASSATRGAGGLPGELFFGEGSRLTVL.

This rearrangement joins TRBV5-4 to TRBJ2-1; the match to TRBD2 covers 12 bases. The CDR3 consists of 16 residues. V lost 4 bases and J lost 5; bases outside the gene matches: 7. Germline-derived CDR1 and CDR2 are SGHNT and YYREEE (reference sequence). DNA of the CDR3: TGTGCCAGCAGCCGTAGGACTAGCGGGGATCACAATGAGCAGTTCTTC. It encodes CASSRRTSGDHNEQFF.

The rearrangement uses TRBV6-5 and TRBJ2-7; D possibly corresponds to TRBD2 (5 bases). This CDR3 contains 13 residues. CDR1 and CDR2 (germline): MNHEY, SVGAGI. V shed 7 bases and J shed 5 bases, with 15 bases lying between them. The CDR3 region is CASTQRGSHEQYF. The CDR3, as DNA: TGTGCCAGCACTCAACGGGGTAGCCACGAGCAGTACTTC.

This chain connects TRBV30 to TRBJ2-5, with D perhaps TRBD1 (6 bases). The end of the DNA aligns better with TRBJ2-7, so the J call may be wrong. The germline gives CDR1 GTSNPN, CDR2 SVGIG (reference sequence). The CDR3 contains 12 residues. Written as DNA, the CDR3 is TGTGCCTGGAGCCAGGGGCCTTACGAGCAGTACTTC. Protein product: CAWSQGPYEQYF.

This chain uses TRBV6-1 with TRBJ1-1, with D uncertain. Germline V CDR1 and CDR2: MNHNS, SASEGT. The V end was cut by 2 bases, the J end by 3 bases, with 13 bases between. The CDR3 spans 15 residues. The CDR3 is CASSESGLGHTEAFF. The DNA of the CDR3 is TGTGCCAGCAGTGAAAGTGGACTAGGGCACACTGAAGCTTTCTTT.

The CDR3 DNA is TGTGCCAGCAGTGAAACGGTGACAGATCAGCCCCAGCATTTT. It encodes CASSETVTDQPQHF. This chain joins TRBV2 and TRBJ1-5, with a tentative D call TRBD1 (5 bases). CDR3 length: 14 amino acids. V gave up 2 bases and J gave up 5 bases, with 10 bases separating them. Germline V gene lookup returns CDR1 SNHLY and CDR2 FYNNEI.

The CDR3 sequence: CASRTGNGEQFF. CDR3 bases: TGCGCCAGCAGGACAGGGAATGGTGAGCAGTTCTTC. The chain links TRBV4-1 to TRBJ2-1; 7 nucleotides line up with TRBD1. CDR3 length: 12 amino acids. Germline V gene sequence: CDR1 MGHRA, CDR2 YSYEKL. The J segment lost 9 bases and the V segment lost 6 bases, leaving 5 bases of the junction unmatched.

The V and J genes are TRBV5-1 and TRBJ2-1; a weak D match, TRBD1 (6 bases). This CDR3 region has 18 residues. Trimming removed 4 bases from V and 4 bases from J, with 24 bases in between. Germline V gene data show CDR1 as SGHRS and CDR2 as YFSETQ. Here the CDR3 DNA reads TGCGCCAGCAGCACGATTATCTTGAGAGGACAGCGATACAATGAGCAGTTCTTC. The encoded protein is CASSTIILRGQRYNEQFF.

The chain combines TRBV2 with TRBJ1-1, with 7 bases identical to TRBD1. Germline V CDR1 and CDR2: SNHLY, FYNNEI. The CDR3 sequence is 12 residues long. The ends lost 6 bases at V and 3 bases at J; junction bases unmatched: 1. CDR3 sequence reads: CASRDRYTEAFF. CDR3 nucleotide sequence: TGTGCCAGCAGGGACAGGTACACTGAAGCTTTCTTT.

CDR3 amino acids: CSARGGNTEAFF. Written as DNA, the CDR3 is TGCAGCGCCAGGGGTGGCAACACTGAAGCTTTCTTT. The chain links TRBV29-1 to TRBJ1-1; the D gene is possibly TRBD1 (6 bases). V lost 7 bases to trimming and J lost 2 bases, with 11 bases between them. Germline CDR1 reads SQVTM; CDR2 reads ANQGSEA. This CDR3 spans 12 amino acids.

The chain couples TRBV10-2 to TRBJ2-7; TRBD2 matches at 10 bases. Germline lookup yields CDR1 WSHSY and CDR2 SAAADI. V dropped 3 bases and J dropped 4; count of bases not matched to a gene: 15. The CDR3 extends over 18 amino acids. CDR3 protein: CASSDWIAGGPRAYEQYF. Here the CDR3 DNA reads TGCGCCAGCAGTGATTGGATAGCGGGGGGCCCTCGAGCGTACGAGCAGTACTTC.

The chain employs TRBV10-3 and TRBJ2-3; 8 nucleotides line up with TRBD2. V was pared by 9 bases and J by 5 bases, with 10 bases of the junction left unmatched. CDR1 and CDR2 (germline): ENHRY, SYGVKD. The CDR3 runs to 14 residues. The CDR3 DNA reads TGTGCCATAACGGGGGGGACCTCGGGAGATACGCAGTATTTT. It translates to CAITGGTSGDTQYF.

The chain combines TRBV5-6 with TRBJ2-3, with 11 bases fitting TRBD1. With V trimmed by 3 bases and J by 6 bases, 3 bases remained unmatched. The CDR3 contains 14 residues. CDR1 SGHDT and CDR2 YYEEEE come from the germline V gene. The CDR3 sequence: CASSYGQGADTQYF. CDR3 nucleotides: TGTGCCAGCAGCTACGGACAGGGGGCGGATACGCAGTATTTT.

This clone occurred once. The chain uses TRBV6-6 and TRBJ2-5; D is uncertain. The closer fit of TRBJ2-7 to the DNA end suggests the J call may be wrong. There are 12 residues in the CDR3. Germline lookup yields CDR1 MNHNY and CDR2 SVGAGI (reference sequence). CDR3 region: CASSADSYEQYF. CDR3 coding DNA: TGTGCCAGCAGTGCTGATTCCTACGAGCAGTACTTC.

The chain couples TRBV5-6 to TRBJ1-2; 9 bases match TRBD1. Unmatched junction bases numbered 2, after V lost 0 bases and J lost 5 bases. The CDR3 spans 14 residues. Germline assignment: CDR1 SGHDT and CDR2 YYEEEE. The CDR3 loop is CASSLGTGDYGYTF. The CDR3, as DNA: TGTGCCAGCAGCTTGGGGACAGGGGATTATGGCTACACCTTC.